A single sample gave rise to the 20 T cell receptor beta chains below, sequenced in a study of T cells in Graves' hyperthyroidism and ophthalmopathy. The investigators amplified TCR beta CDR3 regions from RNA transcripts. Initially, a first-round RT-PCR of the TCR CDR3 employed the HTBI primer set. TCRdb redid the calling of the multiplex PCR reads with MiXCR, one entry per CDR3 protein. The data contain roughly 750,000 distinct CDR3 sequences, 15% to 20% of them singletons. Input material: blood. The receptors shown here come from a young man with Graves' hyperthyroidism.

This clonotype came up many times. V usage is TRBV3-1 and J usage is TRBJ1-5; TRBD1 matches at 7 bases. CDR3 length: 14 amino acids. Germline V gene sequence: CDR1 LGHDT, CDR2 YNNKEL (reference sequence). V lost 6 bases to trimming and J lost 3 bases; unmatched junction nucleotides: 5. CDR3 nucleotide sequence: TGTGCCAGCAGTCTGACAGGGCTCAATCAGCCCCAGCATTTT. Its protein is CASSLTGLNQPQHF.

Only a few counts were recorded for this clonotype. The V gene is TRBV29-1, the J gene TRBJ2-7; 7 bases map to TRBD2. This CDR3 contains 14 residues. The germline gives CDR1 SQVTM, CDR2 ANQGSEA. Trimming cost V 4 bases and J 6 bases; bases outside gene matches: 12. CDR3 bases: TGCAGCGTTGCCCGGGGAAGGGAGGGGAGCGAGCAGTACTTC. This translates into CSVARGREGSEQYF.

This clonotype was seen many times. J is TRBJ1-1 and V is TRBV6-2 or TRBV6-3; D unclear. The CDR3 length is 15 residues. From germline, CDR1 is MNHEY and CDR2 SVGEGT. V lost 4 bases, J lost 4 bases, and 16 bases lay in between. DNA for the CDR3: TGTGCCAGCAGTTCTTTTGCAGGAGGAGGCACTGAAGCTTTCTTT. It encodes CASSSFAGGGTEAFF.

This clonotype occurred a few times. V is TRBV7-6 and J is TRBJ1-1; maybe TRBD1 (6 bases). Trimming pared 4 bases from V and 3 bases from J, leaving 15 bases between. This CDR3 contains 15 residues. Germline loops: CDR1 SGHVS, CDR2 FNYEAQ. CDR3 sequence reads: CASSYRPGEDTEAFF. The CDR3 coding sequence is TGTGCCAGCAGCTATCGGCCAGGGGAGGACACTGAAGCTTTCTTT.

The chain links TRBV28 to TRBJ1-2, with a possible D match to TRBD1 (5 bases). The CDR3 consists of 13 residues. CDR1 is MDHEN, CDR2 SYDVKM, per germline. V lost 6 bases and J lost 4, with 12 bases in between. Here the CDR3 reads CASRDPGVYGYTF. CDR3 bases: TGTGCCAGCAGGGATCCGGGGGTCTATGGCTACACCTTC.

The sample holds a few counts of this clonotype. The rearrangement joins TRBV6-4 to TRBJ1-5; tentative D call: TRBD1 (6 bases). Germline V lookup: CDR1 MRHNA, CDR2 SNTAGT. This CDR3 contains 13 residues. V shed 5 bases and J shed 4 bases, with 9 bases lying between them. CDR3 DNA sequence: TGTGCCAGCAGTACAGGGCGAAATCAGCCCCAGCATTTT. It codes for CASSTGRNQPQHF.

This clonotype was counted a few times. The chain couples TRBV6-2 or TRBV6-3 to TRBJ2-3; TRBD2 matches at 11 bases. After removal of 5 bases from V and 7 bases from J, the junction contained 8 bases not matched to a gene. The CDR3 contains 15 residues. Germline assignment: CDR1 MNHEY and CDR2 SVGEGT. CDR3 loop: CASSGGLAGGNTQYF. CDR3 nucleotides: TGTGCCAGCAGTGGCGGACTAGCGGGTGGTAATACGCAGTATTTT.

The chain combines TRBV6-1 with TRBJ2-5; D is unclear. The CDR3 spans 11 residues. Germline V gene data show CDR1 as MNHNS and CDR2 as SASEGT. Trimming took off 7 bases at V and 5 bases at J, with 8 bases between the two ends. The CDR3 loop reads CASTDWETQYF. The CDR3 DNA reads TGTGCCAGCACTGATTGGGAGACCCAGTACTTC.

This clonotype was seen a handful of times. The rearrangement links TRBV12-3 or TRBV12-4 to TRBJ2-6, with D perhaps given as TRBD1 or TRBD2 (7 bases each). The V gene lost 4 bases and the J gene lost 0 bases, with 13 bases spanning the gap. CDR3 length: 17 amino acids. CDR3 in DNA: TGTGCCAGCAGTTCCCAGGGGGGGCACTCTGGGGCCAACGTCCTGACTTTC. Its translation is CASSSQGGHSGANVLTF.

There are a few counts of this clonotype. The chain carries TRBV4-2 and TRBJ2-1; 7 bases match TRBD2. Trimming took 0 bases from V and 7 from J; bases not matched to a gene: 9. CDR3 size: 16 residues. Germline V gene lookup returns CDR1 LGHNA and CDR2 YNFKEQ. The CDR3 sequence is CASSQDHWRESNEQFF. The CDR3 DNA reads TGTGCCAGCAGCCAAGATCATTGGCGGGAGAGTAATGAGCAGTTCTTC.

This clonotype has ten or more counts. The chain couples TRBV24-1 to TRBJ2-7; D gene ambiguous. CDR1 and CDR2 (germline): KGHDR, SFDVKD. There are 12 residues in the CDR3. V lost 7 bases and J 2 bases, leaving 8 bases between the germline ends. Written as DNA, the CDR3 is TGTGCCACCAGCAAGTTCGCCTACGAGCAGTACTTC. Protein sequence: CATSKFAYEQYF.

This clonotype was detected only a few times. This chain links TRBV28 with TRBJ2-2; 14 nucleotides line up with TRBD2. Germline trimming cut 4 bases from V and 3 bases from J; bases unmatched to any gene: 4. The CDR3 has 17 amino acids. In germline, CDR1 is MDHEN, CDR2 SYDVKM. The CDR3 sequence is CASSSGLAGVDTGELFF. CDR3 coding DNA: TGTGCCAGCAGTTCGGGACTAGCGGGAGTAGACACCGGGGAGCTGTTTTTT.

V and J are TRBV29-1 and TRBJ2-1, with no clear D. V lost 5 bases and J lost 2, with 10 bases in between. CDR1 is SQVTM, CDR2 ANQGSEA, per germline. The CDR3 consists of 13 residues. Here the CDR3 DNA reads TGCAGCGTTATAAGGTTAACCTACAATGAGCAGTTCTTC. Translated: CSVIRLTYNEQFF.

The chain employs TRBV11-2 and TRBJ1-2; weak D call: TRBD1 (5 bases). V lost 1 base and J 6 bases, leaving 15 bases between the germline ends. This CDR3 has 15 amino acids. Germline V gives CDR1 SGHAT, CDR2 FQNNGV. DNA of the CDR3: TGTGCCAGCAGCTTAGGGGTACAGGTTTGGCATGGCTACACCTTC. The encoded protein is CASSLGVQVWHGYTF.

This clonotype showed up many times. This chain joins TRBV27 and TRBJ1-2; perhaps TRBD1 as D (5 bases). The CDR3 has 15 amino acids. Germline V CDR1 and CDR2: MNHEY, SMNVEV (reference sequence). The V end was cut by 6 bases, the J end by 4 bases, with 18 bases between. The CDR3 DNA reads TGTGCCAGCAGCCTTTCCCTTGGGACTGTCTATGGCTACACCTTC. This encodes CASSLSLGTVYGYTF.

V and J are TRBV18 and TRBJ2-1; 12 nucleotides agree with TRBD2. The trim removed 3 bases at V and 2 bases at J, leaving 8 bases unmatched. CDR1 and CDR2 (germline): KGHSH, LQKENI. The CDR3 covers 18 residues. The CDR3 spells CASSPKGLAGLTYNEQFF. In DNA form, the CDR3 reads TGTGCCAGCTCACCTAAGGGACTAGCGGGTCTCACCTACAATGAGCAGTTCTTC.

This clonotype was observed a handful of times. CDR3 sequence: CASSSGQGSNYGYTF. For the CDR3, the DNA is TGCGCCAGCAGCTCTGGACAGGGGAGCAACTATGGCTACACCTTC. The chain uses TRBV5-1 and TRBJ1-2, with 9 nucleotides matching TRBD1. The CDR3 length is 15 residues. Germline V gene lookup returns CDR1 SGHRS and CDR2 YFSETQ. V shed 3 bases, J shed 2 bases, and the junction held 5 bases outside the gene matches.

This chain uses TRBV5-1 with TRBJ2-4, with TRBD1 matching 7 bases. V dropped 5 bases and J dropped 3; count of bases not matched to a gene: 5. CDR1 is SGHRS and CDR2 is YFSETQ in the germline V gene. This CDR3 has 14 residues. The CDR3 DNA reads as TGCGCCAGCAGTTATTCAGGGGGCAAAAACATTCAGTACTTC. Translated, it gives CASSYSGGKNIQYF.

This clonotype was found many times. The rearrangement uses TRBV28 and TRBJ1-4, with 9 bases lining up with TRBD1. J was trimmed by 0 bases and V by 6 bases; bases with no gene match: 8. The CDR3 is 17 amino acids. CDR1 is MDHEN and CDR2 is SYDVKM in the germline V gene. The DNA for the CDR3 is TGTGCCAGCAGCACTGGGACAGGGACTGCAACTAATGAAAAACTGTTTTTT. As protein: CASSTGTGTATNEKLFF.

There are a few counts of this clonotype. This chain joins TRBV10-3 and TRBJ2-5; the match to TRBD1 covers 9 bases. Looked up from germline, CDR1 is ENHRY and CDR2 is SYGVKD. This CDR3 contains 18 residues. V dropped 0 bases and J dropped 4; count of bases not matched to a gene: 12. CDR3 bases: TGTGCCATCAGTGAGTCGACTCGGTGGGGACAGGGAGGAGAGACCCAGTACTTC. Translating it yields CAISESTRWGQGGETQYF.